The clone carrying this T cell receptor beta chain was detected only once. Its antigen remains unidentified. Libraries were prepared by immunoSEQ multiplex PCR; TCRdb keeps only in-frame clonotypes and omits some of them. The sample has 70,000 to 90,000 clones, 86% seen once. This sample is drawn from a study of T cell responses to AZD1222 COVID-19 vaccine. Germline V gene sequence: CDR1 WSHSY, CDR2 SAAADI. The CDR3 is 13 residues long. Deletions cut 7 bases from V and 1 base from J, with 10 bases between. Overall study findings and caveats: Variant regions that are unmutated are reportedly the target of nearly half of spike-specific TCRs. Baseline seropositivity occurred in only six AZD1222 recipients. Vaccine-associated CD4 TCRs spanned spike, dominant at 160-218 and 743-854.

The clonotype comes from an adult in good health. The chain has TRBV10-2 and TRBJ1-1; D possibly corresponds to TRBD1 (6 bases). The sequencing used peripheral blood, collected on day 0 of AZD1222 vaccination. CDR3 loop: CASTGQPNTEAFF. The CDR3, as DNA: TGCGCCAGCACCGGACAGCCGAACACTGAAGCTTTCTTT.